What follows describes a single T cell receptor beta chain. The germline gives CDR1 MNHEY, CDR2 SVGAGI. This CDR3 has 15 amino acids. Trimming at V came to 5 bases and at J to 6 bases, leaving 7 bases not matched to a gene. These data are taken from a study of T cell changes during pregnancy in multiple sclerosis. Libraries were prepared by immunoSEQ multiplex PCR; TCRdb keeps only in-frame clonotypes and omits some of them. The sample has around 71,000 clones; roughly nine tenths are singletons. The clonotype originates from a female donor with multiple sclerosis, enrolled in a pregnancy study. The input for sequencing was peripheral blood, taken in the third trimester of pregnancy. This chain uses TRBV6-5 with TRBJ2-1; 10 bases match TRBD1. The CDR3 sequence: CASSAGTGDSNEQFF. CDR3 coding DNA: TGTGCCAGCAGTGCCGGGACAGGGGACTCCAATGAGCAGTTCTTC.